Listed below are T cell receptor beta chains from one sample, sequenced in a study of blood T cell repertoires in COVID-19. Profiling relied on immunoSEQ multiplex PCR, and the TCRdb table lists in-frame clones only, not all of them. The sample includes 80,000 to 100,000 clones, about nine tenths of them seen just once. The material sequenced was peripheral blood. These receptors were taken from a human donor with active COVID-19. The donor label of this sample is uncertain. Each CDR3 is given with its conserved first and last residue.

v_call	cdr3_aa
TRBV5-4	CASSLEGSGVADTQYF
TRBV19	CASSIVGQQETQYF
TRBV7-3	CASSQSGSRGEAFF
TRBV13	CASGRGGGSEGNTIYF
TRBV7-3	CASSPPGRGETQYF
TRBV7-2	CASSLSGQGETQYF
TRBV2	CASSLGQNQPQHF
TRBV19	CASSPQITTYEQYF
TRBV3-1/TRBV3-2	CASSPTGLAGFGQHF
TRBV10-3	CAIRTDSNQPQHF
TRBV11-2	CASSWGGWDEQFF
TRBV4-3	CASSQDLVLNYGYTF
TRBV19	CASSIPGHRYSGNTIYF
TRBV28	CASSLSRWTSGPYEQYF
TRBV19	CASSMGGPTGGTDTQYF
TRBV24-1	CATSDPRPSGQETQYF
TRBV4-1	CASSPPRAGLTEAFF
TRBV6-2/TRBV6-3	CASSYGGGGANVLTF
TRBV11-2	CASSEPRDRVEPYEQYF
TRBV11-2	CASSSDGRGSSYGYTF
TRBV25-1	CASGRGDGYEQYF
TRBV19	CASSINSVNTEAFF
TRBV9	CASSDGVLGQPAYGYTF
TRBV11-1	CASSPGLREQFF
TRBV12-3/TRBV12-4	CASSHLAGGWQFF
TRBV5-5	CASSLWTGNGGYTF
TRBV7-9	CASLGSSRSSYNEQFF
TRBV5-6	CASSSTSREQFF
TRBV12-3/TRBV12-4	CASTPSTDTQYF
TRBV7-6	CASSLEPGLPAYEQYF
TRBV6-5	CASSYQSGGGYNEQFF
TRBV19	CASSIKAGNNEQFF
TRBV9	CASSPGTGVAFF
TRBV5-1	CASSSGGSYNEQFF
TRBV3-1/TRBV3-2	CASSQGLAGIQETQYF
TRBV9	CASSTGTATEAFF
TRBV5-1	CASSSGRDQPQHF
TRBV3-1/TRBV3-2	CASSLYQGLDTQYF
TRBV5-6	CASSPPGPPDNEQFF
TRBV7-3	CASSLPGGLARGELFF
TRBV10-1	CASSEGTSYEQYF
TRBV6-4	CASSAGGTGANVLTF
TRBV5-1	CASSLGALDNEQFF
TRBV2	CASSGTSGGADEQYF
TRBV4-2	CASSSVSGGRTDTQYF
TRBV6-5	CASRPPGQGDGYTF
TRBV4-2	CASSQAPTGTYEQYF
TRBV3-1/TRBV3-2	CASSQPGQGWNTEAFF
TRBV4-1	CASSLDTGVGGYTF
TRBV28	CASSFEVAGEGYTF
TRBV19	CASSIPTEAFF
TRBV7-2	CASIKRGGSTDTQYF
TRBV5-1	CASSPGTGGEFYGYTF